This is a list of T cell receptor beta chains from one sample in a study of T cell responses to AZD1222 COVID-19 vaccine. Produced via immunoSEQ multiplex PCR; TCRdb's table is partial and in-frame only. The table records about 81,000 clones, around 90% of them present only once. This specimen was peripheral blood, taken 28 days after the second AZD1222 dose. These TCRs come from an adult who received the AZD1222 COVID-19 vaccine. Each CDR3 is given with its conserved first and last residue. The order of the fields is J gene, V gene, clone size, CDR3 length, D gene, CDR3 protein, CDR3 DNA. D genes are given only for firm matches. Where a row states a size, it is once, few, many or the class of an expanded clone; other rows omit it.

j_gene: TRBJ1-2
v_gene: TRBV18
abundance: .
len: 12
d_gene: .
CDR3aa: CASSPRVGGYTF
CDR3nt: TGTGCCAGCTCACCAAGGGTCGGTGGCTACACCTTC

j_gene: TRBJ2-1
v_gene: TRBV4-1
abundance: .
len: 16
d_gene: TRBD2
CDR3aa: CASSSQTSGPYNEQFF
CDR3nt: TGCGCCAGCAGCTCCCAGACTAGCGGCCCCTACAATGAGCAGTTCTTC

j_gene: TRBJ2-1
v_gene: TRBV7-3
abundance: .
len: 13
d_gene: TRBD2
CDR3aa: CASSLILAGEQFF
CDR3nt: TGTGCCAGCAGCTTAATATTAGCGGGGGAGCAGTTCTTC

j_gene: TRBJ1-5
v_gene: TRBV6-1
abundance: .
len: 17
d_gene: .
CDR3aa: CASSDPNGAHRNQPQHF
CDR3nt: TGTGCCAGCAGTGATCCTAACGGGGCGCATCGCAATCAGCCCCAGCATTTT

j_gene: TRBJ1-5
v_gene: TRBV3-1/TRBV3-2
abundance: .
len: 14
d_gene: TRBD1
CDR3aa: CASSQNGQGKPQHF
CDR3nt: TGTGCCAGCAGCCAAAATGGACAGGGGAAGCCCCAGCATTTT

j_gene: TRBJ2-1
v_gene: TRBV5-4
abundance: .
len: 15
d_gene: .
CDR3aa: CASNTRQSSYNEQFF
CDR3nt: TGTGCCAGCAACACAAGACAGAGCTCCTACAATGAGCAGTTCTTC

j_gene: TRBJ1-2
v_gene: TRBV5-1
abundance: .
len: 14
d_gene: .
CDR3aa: CASSPAQGIYGYTF
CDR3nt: TGCGCCAGCAGCCCAGCCCAGGGTATCTATGGCTACACCTTC

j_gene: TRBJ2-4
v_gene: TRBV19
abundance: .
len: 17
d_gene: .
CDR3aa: CASSKIGEVRAKNIQYF
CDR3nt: TGTGCCAGTAGTAAAATCGGAGAGGTGAGGGCCAAAAACATTCAGTACTTC

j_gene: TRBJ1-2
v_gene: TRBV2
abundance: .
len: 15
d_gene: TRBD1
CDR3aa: CATSRDRPTNYGYTF
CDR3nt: TGTGCCACCTCACGGGACAGGCCGACTAACTATGGCTACACCTTC

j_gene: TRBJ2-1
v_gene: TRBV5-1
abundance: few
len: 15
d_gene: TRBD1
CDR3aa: CASSLRDRAYNEQFF
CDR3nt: TGCGCCAGCAGCTTAAGAGACAGGGCTTACAATGAGCAGTTCTTC

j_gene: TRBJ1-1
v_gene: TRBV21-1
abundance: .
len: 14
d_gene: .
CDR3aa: CASSLPGLNTEAFF
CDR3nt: TGTGCCAGCAGCTTACCAGGGTTGAACACTGAAGCTTTCTTT

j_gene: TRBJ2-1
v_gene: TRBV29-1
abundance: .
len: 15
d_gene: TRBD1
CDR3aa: CTGTGDDFSYNEQFF
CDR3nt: TGCACGGGGACAGGTGATGATTTCTCCTACAATGAGCAGTTCTTC

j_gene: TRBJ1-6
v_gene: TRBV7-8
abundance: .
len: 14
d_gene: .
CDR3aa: CASRRTVMDSPLHF
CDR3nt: TGTGCCAGCAGAAGGACAGTTATGGATTCACCCCTCCACTTT

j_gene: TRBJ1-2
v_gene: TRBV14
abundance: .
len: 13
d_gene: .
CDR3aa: CASSQGVGYGYTF
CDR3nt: TGTGCCAGCAGCCAAGGAGTGGGATATGGCTACACCTTC

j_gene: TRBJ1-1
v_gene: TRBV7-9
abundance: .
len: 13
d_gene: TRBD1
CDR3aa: CASTRDSNTEAFF
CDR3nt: TGTGCCAGCACCAGGGACAGCAACACTGAAGCTTTCTTT

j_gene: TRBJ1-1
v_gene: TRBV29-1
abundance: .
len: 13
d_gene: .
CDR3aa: CTTMSGVGTEAFF
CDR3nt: TGCACCACTATGTCGGGGGTCGGCACTGAAGCTTTCTTT

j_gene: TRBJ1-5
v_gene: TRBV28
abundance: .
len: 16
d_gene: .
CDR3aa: CASQLGTFLSNQPQHF
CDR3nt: TGTGCCAGCCAGCTGGGGACATTCCTTAGCAATCAGCCCCAGCATTTT

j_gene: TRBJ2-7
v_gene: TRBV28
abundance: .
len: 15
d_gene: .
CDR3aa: CASSLTGRLGHEQYF
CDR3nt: TGTGCCAGCAGTTTGACGGGGAGGCTAGGACACGAGCAGTACTTC

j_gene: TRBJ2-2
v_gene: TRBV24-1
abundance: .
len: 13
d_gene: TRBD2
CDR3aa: CATGLANTGELFF
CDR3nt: TGTGCCACCGGACTAGCGAACACCGGGGAGCTGTTTTTT

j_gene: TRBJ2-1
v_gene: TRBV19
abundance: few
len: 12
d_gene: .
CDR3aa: CASSLIGGEQFF
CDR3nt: TGTGCCAGTAGCCTGATTGGGGGCGAGCAGTTCTTC

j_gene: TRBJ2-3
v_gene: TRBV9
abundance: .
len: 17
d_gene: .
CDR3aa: CASSVVPQQAPGDTQYF
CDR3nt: TGTGCCAGCAGCGTAGTTCCCCAGCAAGCCCCCGGGGATACGCAGTATTTT

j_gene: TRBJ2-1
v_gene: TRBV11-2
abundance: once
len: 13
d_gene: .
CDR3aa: CASSFGKHNEQFF
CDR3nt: TGTGCCAGCAGCTTCGGGAAACACAATGAGCAGTTCTTC

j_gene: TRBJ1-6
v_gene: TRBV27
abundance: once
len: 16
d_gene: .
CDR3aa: CASKGGLRSRNSPLHF
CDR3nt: TGTGCCAGCAAGGGCGGACTAAGGTCCCGCAATTCACCCCTCCACTTT

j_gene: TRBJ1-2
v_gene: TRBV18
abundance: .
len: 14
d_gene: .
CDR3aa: CASSRGQINYGYTF
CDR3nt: TGTGCCAGCTCGCGGGGCCAAATTAACTATGGCTACACCTTC

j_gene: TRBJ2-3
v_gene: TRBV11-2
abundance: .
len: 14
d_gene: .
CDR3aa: CASTQRMSTDTQYF
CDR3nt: TGTGCCAGCACCCAGCGGATGAGCACAGATACGCAGTATTTT

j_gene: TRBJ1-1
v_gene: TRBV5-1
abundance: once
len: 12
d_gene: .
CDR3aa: CASSLERGPAFF
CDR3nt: TGCGCCAGCAGCTTGGAACGGGGGCCGGCTTTCTTT

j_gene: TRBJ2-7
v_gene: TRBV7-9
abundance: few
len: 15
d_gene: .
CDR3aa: CASSSYRGGTYEQYF
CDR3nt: TGTGCCAGCAGTTCTTACCGAGGAGGAACGTACGAGCAGTACTTC

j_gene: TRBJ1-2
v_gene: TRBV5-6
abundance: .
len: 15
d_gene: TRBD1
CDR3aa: CASSSTGDPLYGYTF
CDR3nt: TGTGCCAGCAGCTCGACAGGGGACCCTCTTTATGGCTACACCTTC

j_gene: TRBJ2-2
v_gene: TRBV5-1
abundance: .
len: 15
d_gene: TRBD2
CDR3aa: CASSRGGQNTGELFF
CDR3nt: TGCGCCAGCAGCCGGGGGGGTCAGAACACCGGGGAGCTGTTTTTT

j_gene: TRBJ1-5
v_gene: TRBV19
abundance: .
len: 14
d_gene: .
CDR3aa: CASSIDSRVRPQHF
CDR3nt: TGTGCCAGTAGTATAGATAGCAGGGTTCGGCCCCAGCATTTT

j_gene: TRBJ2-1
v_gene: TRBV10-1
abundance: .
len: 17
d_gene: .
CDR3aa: CASSEVRTHSSYNEQFF
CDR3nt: TGCGCCAGCAGTGAGGTAAGGACCCACAGCTCCTACAATGAGCAGTTCTTC

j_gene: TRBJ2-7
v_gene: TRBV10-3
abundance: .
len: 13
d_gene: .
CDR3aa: CAISGPGLYEQYF
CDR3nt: TGTGCCATCAGTGGGCCAGGGCTCTACGAGCAGTACTTC

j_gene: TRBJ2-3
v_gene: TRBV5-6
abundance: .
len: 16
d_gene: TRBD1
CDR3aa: CASSLRQGVRADTQYF
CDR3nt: TGTGCCAGCAGCTTGAGACAGGGTGTTCGGGCAGATACGCAGTATTTT

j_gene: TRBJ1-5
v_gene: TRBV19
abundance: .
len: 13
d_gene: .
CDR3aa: CASKLNYGQPQHF
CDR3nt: TGTGCCAGTAAGCTAAACTACGGTCAGCCCCAGCATTTT

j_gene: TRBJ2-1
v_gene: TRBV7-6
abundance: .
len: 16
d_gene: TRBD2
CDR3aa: CASSLDRRELGNEQFF
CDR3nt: TGTGCCAGCAGCTTAGACAGGCGGGAGTTGGGCAATGAGCAGTTCTTC

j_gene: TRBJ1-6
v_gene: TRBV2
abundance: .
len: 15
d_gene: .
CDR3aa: CASTQSGRGNSPLHF
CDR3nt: TGTGCCAGCACCCAATCGGGCAGGGGCAATTCACCCCTCCACTTT

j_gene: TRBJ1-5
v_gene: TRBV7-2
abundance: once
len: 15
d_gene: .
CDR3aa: CASSLEVIPGQPQHF
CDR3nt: TGTGCCAGCAGCTTAGAGGTCATTCCTGGACAGCCCCAGCATTTT

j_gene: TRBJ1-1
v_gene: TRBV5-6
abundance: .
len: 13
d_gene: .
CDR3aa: CASSLAGVTEAFF
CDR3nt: TGTGCCAGCAGCTTGGCGGGGGTAACTGAAGCTTTCTTT

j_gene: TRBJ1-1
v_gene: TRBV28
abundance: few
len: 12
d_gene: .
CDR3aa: CASSSTGFGAFF
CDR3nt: TGTGCCAGCAGTTCCACAGGATTCGGGGCTTTCTTT

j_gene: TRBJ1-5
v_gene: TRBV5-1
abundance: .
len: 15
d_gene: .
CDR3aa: CASSLVTGKGQPQHF
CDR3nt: TGCGCCAGCAGCTTGGTAACAGGGAAGGGTCAGCCCCAGCATTTT

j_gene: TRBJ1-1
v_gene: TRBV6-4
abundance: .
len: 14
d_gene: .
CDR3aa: CASSATSQNTEAFF
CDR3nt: TGTGCCAGCAGCGCAACAAGCCAGAACACTGAAGCTTTCTTT

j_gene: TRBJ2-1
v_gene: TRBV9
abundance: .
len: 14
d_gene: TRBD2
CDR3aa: CASSFAGGYNEQFF
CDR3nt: TGTGCCAGCAGCTTTGCGGGAGGATACAATGAGCAGTTCTTC

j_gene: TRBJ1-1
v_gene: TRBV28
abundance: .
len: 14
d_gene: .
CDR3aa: CASFRPRFGAEAFF
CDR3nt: TGTGCCAGCTTTCGCCCTAGATTTGGGGCTGAAGCTTTCTTT